These 16 T cell receptor beta chains originate from one sample sequenced in a study of blood T cell repertoires in COVID-19. Method: immunoSEQ multiplex PCR; TCRdb's copy keeps in-frame clones and lacks some. The table lists 75,000 to 100,000 clones, approximately 72% of them singletons, with roughly 24% in the top ten. Sequencing input: peripheral blood. The receptors shown here come from a man in his sixties or seventies with acute or convalescent COVID-19.

The chain links TRBV5-1 to TRBJ2-2; tentatively, D is TRBD1 (5 bases). Germline CDR1 is SGHRS and CDR2 is YFSETQ. V lost 2 bases, J lost 0 bases, and 8 bases lay in between. CDR3 length equals 15 residues. CDR3 sequence reads: CASSLQDSNTGELFF. The DNA of the CDR3 is TGCGCCAGCAGCTTACAGGATTCGAACACCGGGGAGCTGTTTTTT. Variable domain in full (rest from reference TRBV5-1 and TRBJ2-2): KAGVTQTPRYLIKTRGQQVTLSCSPISGHRSVSWYQQTPGQGLQFLFEYFSETQRNKGNFPGRFSGRQFSNSRSEMNVSTLELGDSALYLCASSLQDSNTGELFFGEGSRLTVL.

V and J are TRBV9 and TRBJ2-1; TRBD1 matches at 9 bases. Unmatched junction bases numbered 8, after V lost 0 bases and J lost 4 bases. The CDR3 totals 17 residues. The germline gives CDR1 SGDLS, CDR2 YYNGEE. CDR3 DNA sequence: TGTGCCAGCAGCGTAGTGGGGGGGACAGGGAAATACAATGAGCAGTTCTTC. Translating it yields CASSVVGGTGKYNEQFF.

This clone was observed many times. This rearrangement joins TRBV11-1 to TRBJ1-2; 11 bases are a match to TRBD1. This CDR3 contains 16 residues. Germline CDR1 and CDR2: SGHAT and FQDESV (reference sequence). V gave up 6 bases and J gave up 3 bases; unmatched junction bases: 9. DNA of the CDR3: TGTGCCAGCAGTCCGGACAGGGGGCGAGGTGACTATGGCTACACCTTC. Translated, it gives CASSPDRGRGDYGYTF.

The chain links TRBV3-1 (or the pseudogene TRBV3-2) to TRBJ2-6, with D maybe TRBD2 (5 bases). The CDR3 length is 15 residues. Germline V gene lookup returns CDR1 LGHDT and CDR2 YNNKEL (reference sequence). Trimming cost V 0 bases and J 2 bases, with 5 bases left between them. The CDR3 DNA follows: TGTGCCAGCAGCCAAGAGAGGGCTGGGGCCAACGTCCTGACTTTC. Protein product: CASSQERAGANVLTF.

The genes are TRBV7-2 and TRBJ2-1; D ambiguous. CDR3 size: 16 residues. CDR1 and CDR2 (germline): SGHTA, FQGNSA. V lost 1 base and J 0 bases, leaving 10 bases between the germline ends. CDR3 region: CASSLGASSSYNEQFF. The CDR3 nucleotides are TGTGCCAGCAGCTTAGGAGCGAGCAGCTCCTACAATGAGCAGTTCTTC.

This CDR3 reads CASSSPIYEQYF. The CDR3 nucleotides read TGTGCCAGCAGTTCACCTATCTACGAGCAGTACTTC. This chain links TRBV27 with TRBJ2-7; D call uncertain. Trimming cost V 4 bases and J 3 bases, with 7 bases left between them. This CDR3 comprises 12 residues. Germline CDR1 reads MNHEY; CDR2 reads SMNVEV (reference sequence).

This sequence joins TRBV6-5 and TRBJ2-2, with 8 positions matching TRBD1. Germline values: CDR1 MNHEY, CDR2 SVGAGI. The CDR3 sequence is 15 residues long. V shed 6 bases, J shed 0 bases, and the junction held 3 bases outside the gene matches. The CDR3, as DNA: TGTGCCAGCAGAGAGACAGGGGCGAACACCGGGGAGCTGTTTTTT. The encoded protein is CASRETGANTGELFF.

The rearrangement joins TRBV29-1 to TRBJ1-1; 7 bases align to TRBD1. The V gene end was trimmed by 7 bases and the J gene end by 1 base; junction bases not matched to a gene: 12. Germline V gives CDR1 SQVTM, CDR2 ANQGSEA. The CDR3 is 15 amino acids. The chain's CDR3 is CSALRDSNRNTEAFF. CDR3 bases: TGCAGCGCACTCCGGGACAGCAATCGGAACACTGAAGCTTTCTTT.

This chain links TRBV15 with TRBJ1-2; 7 nucleotides align to TRBD1. V trimming: 5 bases; J trimming: 4 bases; junction bases outside the gene matches: 10. In germline, CDR1 is LNHNV, CDR2 YYDKDF (reference sequence). There are 15 residues in the CDR3. The DNA of the CDR3 is TGTGCCACCAGCCAGGGTAGGGACAGTTTCTATGGCTACACCTTC. It specifies CATSQGRDSFYGYTF. Supplemented by reference TRBV15 and TRBJ1-2, the full variable domain reads DAMVIQNPRYQVTQFGKPVTLSCSQTLNHNVMYWYQQKSSQAPKLLFHYYDKDFNNEADTPDNFQSRRPNTSFCFLDIRSPGLGDTAMYLCATSQGRDSFYGYTFGSGTRLTVV.

The chain links TRBV24-1 to TRBJ1-3; no definite D call. This CDR3 contains 15 residues. Trimming removed 4 bases from V and 4 bases from J, with 13 bases in between. In germline, CDR1 is KGHDR, CDR2 SFDVKD. The CDR3 coding sequence is TGTGCCACCAGTGACTCCCAGGTATACGGAAACACCATATATTTT. This sequence encodes CATSDSQVYGNTIYF.

This clone was counted between two and nine times. The J gene is TRBJ2-5, the V gene TRBV12-1; the D call in the table, TRBD1, was not verified against the DNA. TRBV12-1 corresponds to a pseudogene. The CDR3 length is 14 residues. CDR3 sequence (DNA): TGTGCCAGCACCAAAACCAGGGACCAAGAGACCCAGTACTTC. It translates to CASTKTRDQETQYF.

V and J are TRBV6-2 or TRBV6-3 and TRBJ1-1; 9 nucleotides line up with TRBD1. Germline V CDR1 and CDR2: MNHEY, SVGEGT. CDR3 length: 16 residues. The V gene end was trimmed by 4 bases and the J gene end by 6 bases; junction bases not matched to a gene: 12. This CDR3 reads CASSSRLTGGIAEAFF. The CDR3 region has the DNA TGTGCCAGCAGTTCCCGTTTGACAGGGGGTATCGCTGAAGCTTTCTTT.

This clone was found a few times. The chain uses TRBV5-4 and TRBJ2-7, with 12 bases identical to TRBD2. With V trimmed by 3 bases and J by 6 bases, 4 bases remained unmatched. Germline V gene data show CDR1 as SGHNT and CDR2 as YYREEE (reference sequence). The CDR3 consists of 14 residues. CDR3 residues: CASSSSGLAGEQYF. The DNA of the CDR3 is TGTGCCAGCAGCTCCTCGGGACTAGCGGGCGAGCAGTACTTC.

V usage is TRBV28 and J usage is TRBJ2-1; 11 positions match TRBD2. Germline trimming cut 8 bases from V and 3 bases from J; bases unmatched to any gene: 15. CDR1 and CDR2 from the germline V gene are MDHEN and SYDVKM. The CDR3 length is 18 residues. CDR3 protein: CASYPGLAVKIDYNEQFF. In DNA form, the CDR3 reads TGTGCCAGCTATCCGGGACTAGCGGTCAAGATCGACTACAATGAGCAGTTCTTC.

This clone was picked up a small number of times. The chain links TRBV30 to TRBJ2-1; D gene unclear. V lost 2 bases and J lost 8, with 13 bases in between. The CDR3 is made up of 13 amino acids. CDR1 is GTSNPN, CDR2 SVGIG, per germline (reference sequence). Here the CDR3 reads CAWSRRLGDEQFF. DNA for the CDR3: TGTGCCTGGAGTAGGCGCCTAGGCGATGAGCAGTTCTTC.

The chain employs TRBV19 and TRBJ2-2, with 11 bases identical to TRBD2. The CDR3 length is 18 residues. Germline lookup yields CDR1 LNHDA and CDR2 SQIVND (reference sequence). V gave up 7 bases and J gave up 3 bases; unmatched junction bases: 13. The DNA for the CDR3 is TGTGCCAGTACCCTGGGGGTAGCGGGAGGGCGATACACCGGGGAGCTGTTTTTT. This gives the protein CASTLGVAGGRYTGELFF.